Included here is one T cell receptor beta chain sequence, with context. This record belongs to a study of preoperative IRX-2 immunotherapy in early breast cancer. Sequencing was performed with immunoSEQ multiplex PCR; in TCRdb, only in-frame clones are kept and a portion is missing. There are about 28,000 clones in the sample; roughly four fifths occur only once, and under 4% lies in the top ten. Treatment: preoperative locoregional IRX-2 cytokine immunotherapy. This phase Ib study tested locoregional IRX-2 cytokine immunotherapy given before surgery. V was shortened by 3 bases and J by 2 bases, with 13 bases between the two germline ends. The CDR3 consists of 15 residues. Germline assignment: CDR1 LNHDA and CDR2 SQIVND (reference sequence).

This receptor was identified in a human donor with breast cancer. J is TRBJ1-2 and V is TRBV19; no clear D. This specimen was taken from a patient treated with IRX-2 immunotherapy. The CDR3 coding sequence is TGTGCCAGTAGTATCTCCCCCAACTGGAACTATGGCTACACCTTC. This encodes CASSISPNWNYGYTF.